This passage covers 5 T cell receptor beta chains from one sample sequenced in a study of cytomegalovirus exposure and HLA in healthy donors. TCRdb's copy holds only in-frame clones and misses some; the assay was immunoSEQ multiplex PCR. Among fewer than 350,000 clones listed, roughly 88% were seen once. The specimen was PBMCs. Receptors were obtained from a woman aged 18-35 years in good health and CMV-seronegative.

The chain employs TRBV5-1 and TRBJ2-7; D uncertain. The CDR3 is made up of 14 amino acids. Germline CDR1 SGHRS, CDR2 YFSETQ. Trimming left V 1 base short and J 2 bases short, with 10 bases between. This CDR3 is CASSLWQNTYEQYF. CDR3 DNA sequence: TGCGCCAGCAGCTTGTGGCAGAACACCTACGAGCAGTACTTC.

V and J are TRBV15 and TRBJ2-7; 7 bases are shared with TRBD1. V shed 5 bases and J 0 bases; nucleotides not matched to a gene: 7. The CDR3 sequence is 15 residues long. Germline CDR1 is LNHNV and CDR2 is YYDKDF (reference sequence). CDR3 sequence reads: CATSPTGLSSYEQYF. The CDR3 bases are TGTGCCACCAGCCCGACAGGGTTAAGCTCCTACGAGCAGTACTTC.

The J gene is TRBJ1-2, the V gene TRBV18; D is perhaps TRBD1 (5 bases). V shed 3 bases and J shed 8 bases, with 16 bases lying between them. The CDR3 loop spans 14 amino acids. Germline loops: CDR1 KGHSH, CDR2 LQKENI. CDR3 region: CASSPIDVGGGYTF. The DNA for the CDR3 is TGTGCCAGCTCACCGATTGACGTGGGGGGAGGCTACACCTTC.

This clone was detected once. This chain links TRBV29-1 with TRBJ2-6, with 9 bases aligning to TRBD1. CDR1 is SQVTM and CDR2 is ANQGSEA in the germline V gene. The CDR3 consists of 18 residues. Germline trimming cut 1 base from V and 0 bases from J; bases unmatched to any gene: 7. CDR3 DNA sequence: TGCAGCGTTGAAGTTCGACAGGGGGGACGCTCTGGGGCCAACGTCCTGACTTTC. The encoded protein is CSVEVRQGGRSGANVLTF. Full variable domain (outside the CDR3, taken from reference TRBV29-1 and TRBJ2-6): SAVISQKPSRDICQRGTSLTIQCQVDSQVTMMFWYRQQPGQSLTLIATANQGSEATYESGFVIDKFPISRPNLTFSTLTVSNMSPEDSSIYLCSVEVRQGGRSGANVLTFGAGSRLTVL.

The chain is built from TRBV12-2 and TRBJ1-4; the table assigns TRBD1, which was not confirmed against the DNA. TRBV12-2 constitutes a pseudogene. This CDR3 is built from 14 residues. The CDR3 DNA reads TGTGCAAGTCGCTTAGACAGGGGTGGAGAAAAACTGTTTTTT. Its translation: CASRLDRGGEKLFF.